Listed below are T cell receptor beta chains from one sample, sequenced in a study of OX40 agonist ivuxolimab in advanced cancers. Repertoires were generated with immunoSEQ multiplex PCR, while TCRdb's copy carries only in-frame clones and drops some. The data contain about 130,000 clones, more than 85% of them singletons. The sample consisted of CD4+ or CD8+ T cells sorted from blood, taken in a trial of the OX40 agonist ivuxolimab. All receptors come from an adult with an advanced solid tumor such as melanoma, head and neck, liver or kidney cancer. The CDR3 runs from the conserved cysteine through the conserved F or W. A D gene is named only where the DNA matches it firmly. Size is stated for part of the rows, as once, few or many counts, or as a class when the clone is expanded.

clone_size d_call j_call v_call cdr3_aa cdr3_nt
. TRBD2 TRBJ2-5 TRBV18 CASSPPLAGEEETQYF TGTGCCAGCTCACCTCCACTAGCGGGAGAAGAAGAGACCCAGTACTTC
. . TRBJ2-7 TRBV6-7 CASSYPGQESSYEQYF TGTGCCAGCAGTTACCCCGGGCAGGAGAGCTCCTACGAGCAGTACTTC
once TRBD1 TRBJ2-3 TRBV28 CASSLGQVSTDTQYF TGTGCCAGCAGCCTGGGACAGGTTAGCACAGATACGCAGTATTTT
. . TRBJ2-5 TRBV7-6 CASSLEGNQETQYF TGTGCCAGCAGCTTAGAAGGTAACCAGGAGACCCAGTACTTC
. TRBD1 TRBJ1-1 TRBV5-1 CASSPLPGQGDLWAFF TGCGCCAGCAGCCCTTTACCGGGACAGGGGGACCTATGGGCTTTCTTT
. . TRBJ2-7 TRBV6-6 CASRRDSYEQYF TGTGCCAGCAGGCGGGACAGCTACGAGCAGTACTTC
. TRBD1 TRBJ1-2 TRBV7-2 CASSLGTGVGYTF TGTGCCAGCAGCTTAGGGACAGGGGTAGGCTACACCTTC
. TRBD1 TRBJ1-2 TRBV7-2 CASSFADLGQGYGYTF TGTGCCAGCAGCTTCGCCGACCTGGGACAGGGCTATGGCTACACCTTC
. . TRBJ2-6 TRBV2 CASSRDTLGANVLTF TGTGCCAGCAGTCGGGACACCTTGGGGGCCAACGTCCTGACTTTC
. . TRBJ2-2 TRBV6-1 CASSSPRELFF TGTGCCAGCAGTTCCCCGCGGGAGCTGTTTTTT
. . TRBJ2-3 TRBV5-1 CASNAGDRTDTQYF TGCGCCAGCAACGCGGGAGACAGGACAGATACGCAGTATTTT
. . TRBJ1-2 TRBV18 CASSPVTALYGYTF TGTGCCAGCTCACCAGTAACGGCCCTCTATGGCTACACCTTC
. TRBD1 TRBJ1-1 TRBV10-3 CAISGGAGGPLGTEAFF TGTGCCATCAGTGGCGGGGCAGGGGGCCCATTGGGGACTGAAGCTTTCTTT
. TRBD1 TRBJ1-1 TRBV9 CASSDRDRRFGANADTEAFF TGTGCCAGCAGCGACCGGGACAGGAGGTTTGGGGCGAATGCGGACACTGAAGCTTTCTTT
. . TRBJ2-1 TRBV7-2 CASSLRSSYNEQFF TGTGCCAGCAGCTTAAGGAGCTCCTACAATGAGCAGTTCTTC
. TRBD1 TRBJ2-7 TRBV2 CASRGQGAYEQYF TGTGCCAGCAGGGGACAGGGGGCCTACGAGCAGTACTTC
. TRBD1 TRBJ1-1 TRBV5-6 CASRGARTGLGGTEAFF TGTGCCAGCAGGGGGGCTAGGACAGGGCTGGGAGGCACTGAAGCTTTCTTT
. TRBD1 TRBJ2-7 TRBV4-2 CASSLAPGTAQYEQYF TGTGCCAGCAGCTTGGCGCCCGGGACAGCTCAATACGAGCAGTACTTC
once . TRBJ1-2 TRBV6-5 CASSYSTGPNYGYTF TGTGCCAGCAGTTACTCTACAGGGCCTAACTATGGCTACACCTTC
. TRBD1 TRBJ2-5 TRBV5-1 CASSRDSQETQYF TGCGCCAGCAGTCGGGACAGTCAAGAGACCCAGTACTTC
. . TRBJ2-7 TRBV6-1 CASSVTSEQYF TGTGCCAGCAGTGTAACTAGCGAGCAGTACTTC
. TRBD2 TRBJ2-1 TRBV7-2 CASSSRTSGNNEQFF TGTGCCAGCAGCTCACGGACTAGCGGAAACAATGAGCAGTTCTTC
. . TRBJ2-7 TRBV5-6 CASSHPQGYEQYF TGTGCCAGCAGCCATCCACAGGGCTACGAGCAGTACTTC
. TRBD2 TRBJ2-3 TRBV2 CASSSSGMGIDTQYF TGTGCCAGCAGCTCTAGCGGGATGGGCATAGATACGCAGTATTTT
. . TRBJ1-2 TRBV15 CATSRERQTWGYTF TGTGCCACCAGCAGAGAAAGACAGACATGGGGCTACACCTTC
. . TRBJ2-5 TRBV7-6 CASSLGLGRGQETQYF TGTGCCAGCAGCTTAGGTCTTGGTCGGGGACAAGAGACCCAGTACTTC
. . TRBJ2-3 TRBV27 CASSFQAGLFSTDTQYF TGTGCCAGCAGTTTCCAGGCAGGGCTCTTTAGCACAGATACGCAGTATTTT
. TRBD1 TRBJ2-7 TRBV20-1 CSASTGNEQYF TGCAGTGCTTCGACAGGGAACGAGCAGTACTTC
. . TRBJ2-7 TRBV9 CASSSPGAGLTYEQYF TGTGCCAGCAGCTCCCCCGGGGCAGGGCTCACCTACGAGCAGTACTTC
. TRBD2 TRBJ2-7 TRBV7-9 CASSPSGSNYEQYF TGTGCCAGCAGCCCTAGCGGGAGCAACTACGAGCAGTACTTC
. . TRBJ2-7 TRBV19 CASSTLPLYEQYF TGTGCCAGTAGTACGCTCCCCCTCTACGAGCAGTACTTC
. . TRBJ2-1 TRBV19 CASSIGWRQGKFF TGTGCCAGTAGTATAGGTTGGCGGCAGGGAAAGTTCTTC
. . TRBJ1-1 TRBV19 CASSTYRVNTEAFF TGTGCCAGTAGTACCTACAGGGTGAACACTGAAGCTTTCTTT
. TRBD1 TRBJ1-6 TRBV5-1 CASSRDREDSPLHF TGCGCCAGCAGCCGAGACAGGGAGGATTCACCCCTCCACTTT
. . TRBJ1-6 TRBV9 CASSVGTAVSPLHF TGTGCCAGCAGCGTAGGGACAGCGGTTTCACCCCTCCACTTT
. TRBD2 TRBJ2-1 TRBV6-4 CASSISSGLAYNEQFF TGTGCCAGCAGTATATCCTCGGGACTAGCCTATAATGAGCAGTTCTTC
. . TRBJ1-2 TRBV28 CASSWDGYYGYTF TGTGCCAGCAGTTGGGACGGATACTATGGCTACACCTTC
few TRBD2 TRBJ2-7 TRBV2 CASEPVAGAPGEQYF TGTGCCAGCGAACCTGTAGCGGGAGCCCCCGGCGAGCAGTACTTC
. . TRBJ1-5 TRBV5-8 CASSSYSASNQPQHF TGTGCCAGCAGCTCATACTCAGCCAGCAATCAGCCCCAGCATTTT
. TRBD1 TRBJ1-2 TRBV15 CATSRDAWTGGGYTF TGTGCCACCAGCAGAGATGCGTGGACAGGGGGCGGCTACACCTTC
. TRBD1 TRBJ2-1 TRBV27 CASSPPGTGPYNEQFF TGTGCCAGCAGTCCCCCCGGGACAGGGCCCTACAATGAGCAGTTCTTC
. . TRBJ1-5 TRBV5-6 CASSPGDGGRGQPQHF TGTGCCAGCAGTCCCGGTGACGGAGGCAGGGGTCAGCCCCAGCATTTT
. . TRBJ2-7 TRBV18 CASSPPAGLDEQYF TGTGCCAGCTCACCACCGGCCGGGCTCGACGAGCAGTACTTC
. . TRBJ2-1 TRBV18 CASSPSSYNEQFF TGTGCCAGCTCCCCCAGCTCCTACAATGAGCAGTTCTTC
. . TRBJ1-1 TRBV18 CASSPSEGGEAFF TGTGCCAGCTCACCGAGTGAAGGGGGAGAAGCTTTCTTT
once . TRBJ2-7 TRBV7-3 CASSDRDSPFEQYF TGTGCCAGCAGCGACCGAGACAGCCCTTTCGAGCAGTACTTC
. . TRBJ2-3 TRBV7-8 CASSPLGRTDTQYF TGTGCCAGCAGTCCGCTAGGCCGCACAGATACGCAGTATTTT
. TRBD2 TRBJ2-2 TRBV6-5 CASSTGGAGTGELFF TGTGCCAGCAGTACGGGAGGGGCGGGCACCGGGGAGCTGTTTTTT
. . TRBJ1-2 TRBV11-2 CASSTDAASYGYTF TGTGCCAGCAGCACGGACGCCGCTAGCTATGGCTACACCTTC
few TRBD1 TRBJ2-1 TRBV9 CASSARGNEQFF TGTGCCAGCAGCGCCAGGGGGAATGAGCAGTTCTTC
. . TRBJ2-1 TRBV7-2 CASSLGSNEQFF TGTGCCAGCAGCCTAGGATCGAATGAGCAGTTCTTC
. . TRBJ1-2 TRBV19 CASSSRQLYGYTF TGTGCCAGTAGTTCGCGACAACTATATGGCTACACCTTC
. TRBD1 TRBJ2-3 TRBV7-7 CASSPDRGETDTQYF TGTGCCAGCAGCCCGGACAGGGGAGAGACAGATACGCAGTATTTT
. . TRBJ2-4 TRBV15 CATSPAGGAKNIQYF TGTGCCACCAGCCCCGCCGGAGGGGCCAAAAACATTCAGTACTTC
once TRBD2 TRBJ2-5 TRBV4-1 CASSPWTSGGLETQYF TGCGCCAGCAGCCCGTGGACTAGCGGGGGGTTAGAGACCCAGTACTTC